The rows below give T cell receptor beta chains drawn from one sample of a study of sequential checkpoint blockade in melanoma. The data were produced by immunoSEQ multiplex PCR, yet TCRdb's version contains in-frame clones alone and is incomplete. The repertoire holds approximately 23,000 clones, over 75% seen once, with approximately 30% in the top ten. Sequencing used CD8+ T cells sorted from blood (inferred from file names), obtained from a patient given nivolumab and ipilimumab in sequence. The receptors shown here come from a human donor with melanoma. Each CDR3 is given with its conserved first and last residue. The D gene is left open where the match is weak. Clone size is not always given. Where it is, it says once, few, many or a class for expanded clones.

>-|-|TRBV7-9|TRBJ2-7
TGTGCCAGCAGCTTAATGGGTAGGGGCTCCTACGAGCAGTACTTC
CASSLMGRGSYEQYF
>-|once|TRBV7-8|TRBJ1-4
TGTGCCAGCAGCCGAGGGAGGAGAAGCGAAAAACTGTTTTTT
CASSRGRRSEKLFF
>-|few|TRBV5-5|TRBJ2-7
TGTGCCAGCAGCTTGGTCCCCGACAGCCGCTGGGAGCAGTACTTC
CASSLVPDSRWEQYF
>-|-|TRBV5-1|TRBJ2-7
TGCGCCATCCAGGGTAGTCCCTACGAGCAGTACTTC
CAIQGSPYEQYF
>TRBD1|-|TRBV27|TRBJ2-6
TGTGCCAGCAGTTCCCTGACAGGGCGTTCATACGGGGCCAACGTCCTGACTTTC
CASSSLTGRSYGANVLTF
>TRBD2|-|TRBV13|TRBJ2-5
TGTGCCAGCAGCCTTCGACTAGCGGGGGTCCAAGAGACCCAGTACTTC
CASSLRLAGVQETQYF
>-|-|TRBV5-1|TRBJ1-3
TGCGCCAGCAGCGAGGGTCCCCCTGGAAACACCATATATTTT
CASSEGPPGNTIYF
>TRBD2|-|TRBV6-1|TRBJ2-7
TGTGCCAGCAGTGAGGGGGGGGGTGTCTACGAGCAGTACTTC
CASSEGGGVYEQYF
>TRBD1|-|TRBV4-3|TRBJ1-2
TGCGCCAGCAGCCAAGAAGTACAGGGGAACTATGGCTACACCTTC
CASSQEVQGNYGYTF
>TRBD1|-|TRBV5-1|TRBJ1-1
TGCGCCAGCAGCTTGAGAGGGGGCATGAACACTGAAGCTTTCTTT
CASSLRGGMNTEAFF
>-|-|TRBV5-4|TRBJ2-3
TGTGCCAGCGCATTGGAGGGTAATACGCAGTATTTT
CASALEGNTQYF
>TRBD1|-|TRBV7-9|TRBJ1-2
TGTGCCAGCAGCCTGACAGGGGTAATAGACTACACCTTC
CASSLTGVIDYTF
>TRBD2|-|TRBV27|TRBJ2-5
TGTGCCAGCAGTTTACTAGCGGGGGGGTTTGAGACCCAGTACTTC
CASSLLAGGFETQYF
>-|-|TRBV13|TRBJ2-4
TGTGCCAGCAGCAACATGGGGGGTTGGGCCAAAAACATTCAGTACTTC
CASSNMGGWAKNIQYF
>-|-|TRBV6-5|TRBJ2-7
TGTGCCAGCAGTTACGGGTTGGAGGCCTACGAGCAGTACTTC
CASSYGLEAYEQYF
>-|-|TRBV30|TRBJ1-2
TGTGCCTGGAGTCCGGACACAAACTATGGCTACACCTTC
CAWSPDTNYGYTF
>-|-|TRBV29-1|TRBJ2-1
TGCAGCGTTGAAGGACTTCGGGACACCCTCTCCTACAATGAGCAGTTCTTC
CSVEGLRDTLSYNEQFF